The present entry profiles one T cell receptor (beta chain) with its context. The antigen is unknown. Sampling of blood occurred at baseline, cycle 4 day 1, and cycle 7 day 1. With 8 bases clipped from V and 4 bases from J, the junction kept 4 bases outside the gene matches. CDR1 and CDR2 from the germline V gene are LNHDA and SQIVND (reference sequence). The CDR3 runs 14 residues. The record originates from a study of OX40 agonist ivuxolimab in advanced cancers. Findings and caveats of the study: CD4+ and CD8+ blood T cells expanded clonally by week 6 at 0.1 to 3.0 mg/kg. Average numbers of expanded clones were greater in CD8+ T cells than in CD4+. Antigens targeted by the expanded peripheral T cells were not determined.

Assay: immunoSEQ multiplex PCR; the TCRdb copy retains only in-frame clones and omits some. This sample has tens of thousands of clones, with more than 75% found just once. Specimen: CD4+ or CD8+ T cells sorted from blood, collected in a trial of the OX40 agonist ivuxolimab. This chain connects TRBV19 to TRBJ2-1; 11 bases are a match to TRBD2. The clonotype originates from an adult with an advanced solid tumor such as melanoma, head and neck, liver or kidney cancer. The chain's CDR3 is CASQTSGTYNEQFF. CDR3 DNA sequence: TGTGCCAGTCAGACTAGCGGGACGTACAATGAGCAGTTCTTC.